This T cell receptor (beta chain) was captured by sequencing in a study of Ad26.COV2.S vaccination and SARS-CoV-2 variants. Study observations and caveats: With respect to non-spike TCR breadth, vaccine and placebo recipients were similar.

As for this clone: What it binds is unknown.

Assay: immunoSEQ multiplex PCR; the TCRdb copy retains only in-frame clones and omits some. This table holds fewer than 800,000 clones, about 89% found once. The treatment denotes: around 19 received Ad26.COV2.S at low or high dose, single or two shots; about 5 received placebo; per-sample allocation not given. Specimens were obtained on day 63 following the first vaccine or placebo injection. At a Boston site, the person donating was an adult of 18-55 years. V was trimmed by 1 base and J by 8 bases, leaving 19 bases between them. Germline values: CDR1 SGHDT, CDR2 YYEEEE. CDR3 length: 17 amino acids. The sample in question was peripheral blood, obtained in a trial of Ad26.COV2.S vaccine versus placebo. The chain couples TRBV5-6 to TRBJ1-6; a possible D gene is TRBD1 (5 bases). The source of this sequence is a person aged 18 to 65 who received the Ad26.COV2.S COVID-19 vaccine or a placebo. CDR3 in amino acids: CASSLYLSLTDYSPLHF. The CDR3 coding sequence is TGTGCCAGCAGCTTGTATTTGAGCCTGACAGACTATTCACCCCTCCACTTT. Complete variable domain (other parts from reference TRBV5-6 and TRBJ1-6): DAGVTQSPTHLIKTRGQQVTLRCSPKSGHDTVSWYQQALGQGPQFIFQYYEEEERQRGNFPDRFSGHQFPNYSSELNVNALLLGDSALYLCASSLYLSLTDYSPLHFGNGTRLTVT.